This T cell receptor beta chain was identified in a study of regulatory T cells. The study, taken as a whole, reports: In CD3G-deficient patients, conventional CD4+ T cells were enriched for hydrophobic CDR3 residues at positions 6 and 7. In patients, unique TRB V-J pairs were restricted and V/J usage skewed, especially in Tregs.

Comments on this clone: Its antigen remains unidentified.

Primers: 52 TRBV forward and 13 TRBJ reverse. Measured with immunoSEQ multiplex PCR; TCRdb has only the in-frame clones, and not every one. The repertoire holds roughly 23,000 clones, with around nine tenths as singletons. CDR3 length equals 13 residues. The germline V gene has CDR1 SGHAT and CDR2 FQNNGV. The V gene lost 5 bases and the J gene lost 7 bases, with 12 bases spanning the gap. Every patient with CD3G deficiency had evidence of autoimmunity. CD4+ T cells were divided by sorting: CD25-high CD127-low Tregs, CD25-low CD127-high conventional cells. The sequence was collected from a child aged 5-17 years with CD3G deficiency. This rearrangement joins TRBV11-2 to TRBJ2-1; D remains ambiguous. Specimen: conventional CD4+ T cells sorted from blood. The CDR3 DNA is TGTGCCAGCAGCCAAGCACGGGTGAATGAGCAGTTCTTC. Translation: CASSQARVNEQFF.